Below, 6 T cell receptor beta chains from the same sample are listed, as sequenced in a study of blood T cell repertoires in COVID-19. Assay: immunoSEQ multiplex PCR; the TCRdb copy retains only in-frame clones and omits some. The sample lists tens of thousands of clones, about 80% occurring once. The sample comprised peripheral blood. The receptors were gathered from a human donor in a cohort sampled during active COVID-19.

The V call is TRBV18, the J call TRBJ2-1; 7 bases agree with TRBD2. Germline V gene lookup returns CDR1 KGHSH and CDR2 LQKENI. The CDR3 contains 15 residues. V lost 4 bases, J lost 2 bases, and 5 bases stayed unmatched. The CDR3 nucleotides are TGTGCCAGCTCACAGATCGGGACTACCTACAATGAGCAGTTCTTC. This encodes CASSQIGTTYNEQFF.

The chain carries TRBV5-1 and TRBJ2-3; 11 nucleotides agree with TRBD1. From germline, CDR1 is SGHRS and CDR2 YFSETQ. With 0 bases clipped from V and 2 bases from J, the junction kept 2 bases outside the gene matches. The CDR3 length is 16 residues. In nucleotides, the CDR3 is TGCGCCAGCAGCTTGGGAGGACAGGGGGCCACAGATACGCAGTATTTT. This gives the protein CASSLGGQGATDTQYF.

The V and J genes are TRBV4-3 and TRBJ2-7, with D tentatively TRBD2 (6 bases). The ends were cut back, 0 bases at V and 4 bases at J, with 19 bases in the middle. This CDR3 has 17 amino acids. CDR1 and CDR2 from the germline V gene are LGHNA and YSLEER. In nucleotides, the CDR3 is TGCGCCAGCAGCCAAGACCGTCCGGGAGACACGACGTACGAGCAGTACTTC. Translating it yields CASSQDRPGDTTYEQYF.

V usage is TRBV11-2 and J usage is TRBJ2-1; D unresolved. The V gene lost 1 base and the J gene lost 6 bases, with 7 bases spanning the gap. This CDR3 comprises 13 residues. CDR1 and CDR2 from the germline V gene are SGHAT and FQNNGV. As DNA, the CDR3 is TGTGCCAGCAGCTTAGGAGTCGGCAATGAGCAGTTCTTC. Its protein product is CASSLGVGNEQFF.

The chain is built from TRBV25-1 and TRBJ2-7, with D tentatively TRBD1 (5 bases). Trimming pared 3 bases from V and 4 bases from J, leaving 16 bases between. CDR3 length equals 15 residues. CDR1 and CDR2 from the germline V gene are MGHDK and SYGVNS. CDR3 bases: TGTGCCAGCAGTGAGCAAAAGGGGATTTGGTACGAGCAGTACTTC. Translation gives CASSEQKGIWYEQYF.

The chain has TRBV19 and TRBJ1-6; maybe TRBD1 (5 bases). CDR3 length: 15 amino acids. Between the trimmed V and J ends, which lost 5 bases and 10 bases, there was a span of 18 bases. The germline CDR1 and CDR2 sequences are LNHDA and SQIVND (reference sequence). The chain's CDR3 is CASSGLGGSESPLHF. The CDR3 bases are TGTGCCAGTAGTGGCCTGGGGGGAAGTGAGTCACCCCTCCACTTT.